Given below is one T cell receptor (beta chain) in context. The antigen is unknown. The source of the sample is a study of shared clonotypes between healthy human individuals. Study summary: Those who served as donors were a couple of women and three men between the ages of 18 and 49.

Overall study findings and caveats: There were few donors, and this limited the genetic and exposure-history diversity represented. Sequencing depth was predicted to influence how clonotypes are shared among donors. Sequencing of the sorted subsets was shown by rarefaction to be incomplete despite large depth.

The assay was immunoSEQ multiplex PCR, and TCRdb's table has in-frame clones only and misses some. The repertoire holds some 500,000 clones, with roughly 95% as singletons. Germline V gene sequence: CDR1 ENHRY, CDR2 SYGVKD. V lost 10 bases and J lost 5; bases outside the gene matches: 12. This CDR3 has 14 residues. The sequence was collected from a woman younger than 45 in good health. Specimen: naive CD4+ T cells sorted from blood. Subset described: CD45RA+ positively selected. The chain couples TRBV10-3 to TRBJ2-3; 7 bases are a match to TRBD2. CDR3 nucleotides: TGTGCCAGTGGGGTGGCGGGAGAAGGAGATACGCAGTATTTT. Protein: CASGVAGEGDTQYF.